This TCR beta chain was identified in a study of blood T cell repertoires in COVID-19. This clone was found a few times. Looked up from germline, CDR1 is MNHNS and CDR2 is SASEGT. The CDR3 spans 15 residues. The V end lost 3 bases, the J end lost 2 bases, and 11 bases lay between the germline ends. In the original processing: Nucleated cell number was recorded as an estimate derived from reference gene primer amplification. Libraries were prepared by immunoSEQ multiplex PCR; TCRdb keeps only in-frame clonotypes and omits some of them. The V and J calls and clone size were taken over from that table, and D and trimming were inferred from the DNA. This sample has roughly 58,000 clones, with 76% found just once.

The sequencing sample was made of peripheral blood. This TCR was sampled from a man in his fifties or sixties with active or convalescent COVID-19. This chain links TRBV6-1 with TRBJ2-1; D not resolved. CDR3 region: CASSEYDIAYNEQFF. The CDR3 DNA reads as TGTGCCAGCAGTGAGTACGACATAGCCTACAATGAGCAGTTCTTC.